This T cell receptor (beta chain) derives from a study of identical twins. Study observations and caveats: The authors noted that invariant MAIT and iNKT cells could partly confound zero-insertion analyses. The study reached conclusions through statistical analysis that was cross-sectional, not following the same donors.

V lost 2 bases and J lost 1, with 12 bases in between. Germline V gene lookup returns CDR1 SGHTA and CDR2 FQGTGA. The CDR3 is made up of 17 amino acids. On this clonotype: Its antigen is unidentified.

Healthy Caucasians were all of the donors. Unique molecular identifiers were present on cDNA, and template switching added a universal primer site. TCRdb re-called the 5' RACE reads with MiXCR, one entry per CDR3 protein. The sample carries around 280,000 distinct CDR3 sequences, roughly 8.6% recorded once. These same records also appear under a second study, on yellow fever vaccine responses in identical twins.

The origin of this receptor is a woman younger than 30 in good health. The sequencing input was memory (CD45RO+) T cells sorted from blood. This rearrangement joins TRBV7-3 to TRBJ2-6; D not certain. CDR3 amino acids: CASSLPDGPSGANVLTF. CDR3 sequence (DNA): TGTGCCAGCAGCTTACCCGACGGACCATCTGGGGCCAACGTCCTGACTTTC. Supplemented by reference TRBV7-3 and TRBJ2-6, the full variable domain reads GAGVSQTPSNKVTEKGKYVELRCDPISGHTALYWYRQSLGQGPEFLIYFQGTGAADDSGLPNDRFFAVRPEGSVSTLKIQRTERGDSAVYLCASSLPDGPSGANVLTFGAGSRLTVL.